This is a list of T cell receptor beta chains from one sample in a study of siplizumab effects on memory and regulatory T cells. Profiling relied on immunoSEQ multiplex PCR, and the TCRdb table lists in-frame clones only, not all of them. The sample consists of fewer than 85,000 clones, roughly 87% of them appearing once. Sequenced input: Tregs sorted from blood. These receptors were collected from a human donor in good health. Each CDR3 is given with its conserved first and last residue. The D gene is left open where the match is weak. Clone size is not always given. Where it is, it says once, few, many or a class for expanded clones.

NA	NA	TRBJ2-7	TRBV5-3	TGTGCCAGAAGGACGGGACGGAACTACGAGCAGTACTTC	CARRTGRNYEQYF
NA	medium-sized	TRBJ1-2	TRBV9	TGTGCCAGCAGCGTACTGGGATCGAACTATGGCTACACCTTC	CASSVLGSNYGYTF
TRBD1	NA	TRBJ1-1	TRBV12-5	TGTGCTAGCGCCCGGGACAGCCTACAAGCTTTCTTT	CASARDSLQAFF
TRBD2	NA	TRBJ2-1	TRBV11-1	TGTGCCAGCAGCTTAGTCTCTAGCGGGGGGGTCTACAATGAGCAGTTCTTC	CASSLVSSGGVYNEQFF
NA	NA	TRBJ1-2	TRBV6-6	TGTGCCAGCAGTCCCGGGACGGATAACTATGGCTACACCTTC	CASSPGTDNYGYTF
NA	NA	TRBJ2-7	TRBV20-1	TGCAGTGCTAGAGCCACGGTGGAGCAGTACTTC	CSARATVEQYF
NA	NA	TRBJ1-1	TRBV7-9	TGTGCCAGCAGCTTAGGGCCGGGTCTTGAGAACACTGAAGCTTTCTTT	CASSLGPGLENTEAFF
NA	NA	TRBJ1-3	TRBV5-4	TGTGCCAGCAGCCGCCGGGAGACTATTAGCTCTGGAAACACCATATATTTT	CASSRRETISSGNTIYF
NA	NA	TRBJ2-2	TRBV4-2	TGTGCCAGCAGCCAAGACGGGGTCGGGGAGCTGTTTTTT	CASSQDGVGELFF
NA	NA	TRBJ2-5	TRBV19	TGTGCCAGTAGTATAGCAGGGTCAGAGACCCAGTACTTC	CASSIAGSETQYF
NA	NA	TRBJ2-5	TRBV15	TGTGCCACCAGCAGCAGGACAGTACAAGAGACCCAGTACTTC	CATSSRTVQETQYF
NA	NA	TRBJ1-2	TRBV7-2	TGTGCCAGCAGCGTGGCGATCAGCGACTATGGCTACACCTTC	CASSVAISDYGYTF
TRBD2	once	TRBJ2-6	TRBV18	TGTGCCAGCTCACCCCTGGCAGGGGCTAGCGGGGGTGACTCTGGGGCCAACGTCCTGACTTTC	CASSPLAGASGGDSGANVLTF
NA	NA	TRBJ1-2	TRBV18	TGTGCCAGCTCACCTCCAGGCAACTATGGCTACACCTTC	CASSPPGNYGYTF
TRBD1	NA	TRBJ2-7	TRBV5-1	TGCGCCAGCAGCGGGGGACAGAACGAGCAGTACTTC	CASSGGQNEQYF
NA	NA	TRBJ2-7	TRBV6-1	TGTGCCAGCAGTTCCCGTCCTGCTGAGGCGCAGTACTTC	CASSSRPAEAQYF
NA	NA	TRBJ1-1	TRBV7-2	TGTGCCAGCAGCTTAGCGGCGCGGAACACTGAAGCTTTCTTT	CASSLAARNTEAFF
NA	NA	TRBJ2-1	TRBV18	TGTGCCAGCTCACCCCCGGACTACCTAAGCTCCTACAATGAGCAGTTCTTC	CASSPPDYLSSYNEQFF
NA	NA	TRBJ1-1	TRBV29-1	TGCAGCGTTCGCTCGGGAATCTTGTTTTCGGACACTGAAGCTTTCTTT	CSVRSGILFSDTEAFF
TRBD2	NA	TRBJ2-3	TRBV15	TGTGCCACCAGCAGAGGACCTACGCCGGGGGGGACAGATACGCAGTATTTT	CATSRGPTPGGTDTQYF
TRBD1	NA	TRBJ1-2	TRBV5-4	TGTGCCAGCATTATTGACAGGGGCGCCTCTGGGGGCTACACCTTC	CASIIDRGASGGYTF
TRBD1	NA	TRBJ1-1	TRBV25-1	TGTGCCAGGTACAGGGGCCGCCCGAACACTGAAGCTTTCTTT	CARYRGRPNTEAFF
NA	medium-sized	TRBJ1-2	TRBV6-1	TGTGCCAGCAGTGTTAACTATGGCTACACCTTC	CASSVNYGYTF
NA	NA	TRBJ1-5	TRBV4-3	TGCGCCAGCAGCCAAGATATTGTGGGGAGCAATCAGCCCCAGCATTTT	CASSQDIVGSNQPQHF
NA	NA	TRBJ1-5	TRBV5-1	TGCGCCAGCAGCCTGCTCCCCCCAGGGGCAAATCAGCCCCAGCATTTT	CASSLLPPGANQPQHF
NA	NA	TRBJ1-3	TRBV4-1	TGCGCCAGCAGCCAACAGGGGATTGCTGGAAACACCATATATTTT	CASSQQGIAGNTIYF
TRBD1	few	TRBJ1-5	TRBV7-2	TGTGCCAGCAGCTTCTTGGGACAGGGGGTTGTTCAGCCCCAGCATTTT	CASSFLGQGVVQPQHF
NA	NA	TRBJ1-2	TRBV27	TGTGCCAGCAGTTCTTACAGGGAAGACTATGGCTACACCTTC	CASSSYREDYGYTF
NA	NA	TRBJ1-2	TRBV11-2	TGTGCCAGCAGCGGGGCGGACGGGTATGGCTACACCTTC	CASSGADGYGYTF
NA	NA	TRBJ1-5	TRBV18	TGTGCCAGCTCTCCAAGGGTTAATCAGCCCCAGCATTTT	CASSPRVNQPQHF
TRBD1	NA	TRBJ2-7	TRBV2	TGTGCCAGCGGGAGGGAACAGGGGGCCCGATACGAGCAGTACTTC	CASGREQGARYEQYF
NA	NA	TRBJ1-5	TRBV5-1	TGCGCCAGCAGCCCGGGCGGTGGAAGCAATCAGCCCCAGCATTTT	CASSPGGGSNQPQHF
NA	NA	TRBJ1-1	TRBV5-6	TGTGCCAGCAGCTTCCTTCCTCGGACAGTCAACACTGAAGCTTTCTTT	CASSFLPRTVNTEAFF
TRBD1	NA	TRBJ1-1	TRBV28	TGTGCCAGCAGTTCCGGACAGGGGAGGTTGGCTTTCTTT	CASSSGQGRLAFF
TRBD1	NA	TRBJ1-6	TRBV9	TGTGCCAGCAGCGCGCGGACAGGGTCCTATAATTCACCCCTCCACTTT	CASSARTGSYNSPLHF
NA	NA	TRBJ1-2	TRBV5-1	TGCGCCAGCAGCTTGGAGGGATTCTATGGCTACACCTTC	CASSLEGFYGYTF
NA	NA	TRBJ2-7	TRBV5-5	TGTGCCAGCAACCAAAACGGTCTCTACGAGCAGTACTTC	CASNQNGLYEQYF
NA	NA	TRBJ1-1	TRBV7-8	TGTGCCAGCAGCTTAGTTTGGGGACACACTGAAGCTTTCTTT	CASSLVWGHTEAFF
TRBD1	NA	TRBJ1-1	TRBV6-1	TGTGCCAGCGGGACAGGGGATAAGGCTTTCTTT	CASGTGDKAFF
NA	NA	TRBJ1-2	TRBV5-4	TGTGCCAGCCGCGGGGGGGGAGGCTACACCTTC	CASRGGGGYTF
NA	NA	TRBJ2-3	TRBV7-6	TGTGCCAGCAGCTTAATCGGGGGCTGGGGCACAGATACGCAGTATTTT	CASSLIGGWGTDTQYF
NA	NA	TRBJ1-3	TRBV14	TGTGCCAGCAGCCAACAGGGCTACGGAAACACCATATATTTT	CASSQQGYGNTIYF
TRBD1	NA	TRBJ1-2	TRBV19	TGTGCCAGTAAACCACGGACAGGGATCTATGGCTACACCTTC	CASKPRTGIYGYTF
NA	few	TRBJ1-1	TRBV19	TGTGCCAGTAGTATGGGACCCGTGGGCACTGAAGCTTTCTTT	CASSMGPVGTEAFF
TRBD2	NA	TRBJ2-7	TRBV9	TGTGCCAGCAGCGTATCCGGGGGGTTCTACGAGCAGTACTTC	CASSVSGGFYEQYF
NA	NA	TRBJ1-2	TRBV6-5	TGTGCCAGCAGTTACTCCGGACAGCCCCACTATGGCTACACCTTC	CASSYSGQPHYGYTF
TRBD1	NA	TRBJ2-2	TRBV27	TGTGCCACACGGACAGGGGGAGATACCGGGGAGCTGTTTTTT	CATRTGGDTGELFF
NA	NA	TRBJ1-4	TRBV12-5	TGTGCTAGTGGTTTCAAAGGGTTCGGCGAAAAACTGTTTTTT	CASGFKGFGEKLFF
NA	NA	TRBJ2-1	TRBV5-6	TGTGCCAGCAGCGGGGCTAGCGACTACAATGAGCAGTTCTTC	CASSGASDYNEQFF
NA	NA	TRBJ1-3	TRBV6-6	TGTGCCAGCAGTTACGGGGACAGAAACACCATATATTTT	CASSYGDRNTIYF
NA	once	TRBJ1-2	TRBV5-6	TGTGCCAGCAGTGGGGCGGGCTACACCTTC	CASSGAGYTF